The 8 T cell receptor beta chains listed next were all sequenced from one sample in a study of T cell responses to AZD1222 COVID-19 vaccine. Here immunoSEQ multiplex PCR was the method, and the copy in TCRdb shows in-frame clones only, minus some. Of approximately 190,000 clones in the sample, about 94% were seen once. The starting material was peripheral blood, obtained 28 days after the second AZD1222 dose. These receptors came from an adult who received the AZD1222 COVID-19 vaccine.

The V call is TRBV5-4, the J call TRBJ1-3; possibly TRBD1 for D (5 bases). The CDR3 is made up of 15 amino acids. Trimming pared 4 bases from V and 0 bases from J, leaving 11 bases between. The germline V gene has CDR1 SGHNT and CDR2 YYREEE (reference sequence). CDR3 sequence (DNA): TGTGCCAGCAGCCACCGACAGTTCTCTGGAAACACCATATATTTT. Its protein product is CASSHRQFSGNTIYF.

The V gene is TRBV11-2, the J gene TRBJ2-7; D may be TRBD1 or TRBD2 (5 bases each). The CDR3 is made up of 16 amino acids. V was trimmed by 4 bases and J by 0 bases, leaving 16 bases between them. CDR1 and CDR2 from the germline V gene are SGHAT and FQNNGV. The CDR3 protein is CASSSSGTISSYEQYF. In DNA, the CDR3 is TGTGCCAGCAGCTCATCCGGGACGATCAGCTCCTACGAGCAGTACTTC.

This sequence joins TRBV7-2 and TRBJ2-5, with D tentatively TRBD1 (6 bases). This CDR3 has 13 amino acids. The V gene lost 7 bases and the J gene lost 2 bases, with 11 bases spanning the gap. Per the germline V gene, CDR1 is SGHTA and CDR2 is FQGNSA. CDR3 DNA sequence: TGTGCCAGCACGCAGGGGACGCAAGAGACCCAGTACTTC. It codes for CASTQGTQETQYF.

This clone has a handful of counts. The V gene is TRBV29-1, the J gene TRBJ1-1; D possibly corresponds to TRBD1 (5 bases). The CDR3 extends over 14 amino acids. The V and J ends lost 5 bases and 5 bases respectively, with 18 bases between them. Per the germline V gene, CDR1 is SQVTM and CDR2 is ANQGSEA. The CDR3 here is CSVQTGGFLTEAFF. CDR3 DNA sequence: TGCAGCGTTCAAACTGGGGGGTTCCTAACTGAAGCTTTCTTT.

This clone appeared once. The chain joins TRBV6-1 to TRBJ2-4; possibly TRBD2 for D (6 bases). This CDR3 is 14 amino acids long. V was cut by 3 bases and J by 5 bases, with 11 bases left in between. Germline lookup yields CDR1 MNHNS and CDR2 SASEGT. CDR3 residues: CASSDFSGENIQYF. Here the CDR3 DNA reads TGTGCCAGCAGTGATTTCTCGGGAGAAAACATTCAGTACTTC.

The genes are TRBV6-5 and TRBJ2-2; no firm D call. The V end lost 8 bases, the J end lost 0 bases, and 7 bases lay between the germline ends. This CDR3 is 13 amino acids long. Germline-derived CDR1 and CDR2 are MNHEY and SVGAGI. In nucleotides, the CDR3 is TGTGCCAGCCTGGGAACGAACACCGGGGAGCTGTTTTTT. The encoded protein is CASLGTNTGELFF.

In nucleotides, the CDR3 is TGTGCCTGGAGGTCCCAGAACACCGGGGAGCTGTTTTTT. It codes for CAWRSQNTGELFF. The rearrangement links TRBV30 to TRBJ2-2; D not certain. Looked up from germline, CDR1 is GTSNPN and CDR2 is SVGIG (reference sequence). Trimming left V 3 bases short and J 1 base short, with 6 bases between. There are 13 residues in the CDR3.

The V gene is TRBV2, the J gene TRBJ1-6; TRBD1 is a possible D gene (6 bases). Germline V gene lookup returns CDR1 SNHLY and CDR2 FYNNEI. The germline V and J ends were trimmed by 2 bases and 10 bases, with 9 bases remaining between them. The CDR3 contains 13 residues. The CDR3 here is CASSETGRSPLHF. CDR3 coding DNA: TGTGCCAGCAGTGAAACAGGGAGGTCACCCCTCCACTTT.